This T cell receptor beta chain is drawn from a study of cytomegalovirus exposure and HLA in healthy donors. The PCR made use of 60 Vbeta and 13 Jbeta primers. TCRdb's table, derived via immunoSEQ multiplex PCR, lists solely in-frame clones and lacks some. The profile shows roughly 200,000 clones, about 77% of them singletons. The table lists this clone with a few counts. Trimming cost V 8 bases and J 7 bases, with 17 bases left between them. Germline assignment: CDR1 ENHRY and CDR2 SYGVKD. The CDR3 covers 13 residues. Sequencing was carried out using PBMCs. This chain connects TRBV10-3 to TRBJ1-1; possibly TRBD1 for D (5 bases). This receptor was taken from a female donor in good health and CMV-seronegative. The chain's CDR3 is CAISTSFDSEAFF. The CDR3, as DNA: TGTGCCATCTCTACCTCATTTGACAGTGAAGCTTTCTTT.